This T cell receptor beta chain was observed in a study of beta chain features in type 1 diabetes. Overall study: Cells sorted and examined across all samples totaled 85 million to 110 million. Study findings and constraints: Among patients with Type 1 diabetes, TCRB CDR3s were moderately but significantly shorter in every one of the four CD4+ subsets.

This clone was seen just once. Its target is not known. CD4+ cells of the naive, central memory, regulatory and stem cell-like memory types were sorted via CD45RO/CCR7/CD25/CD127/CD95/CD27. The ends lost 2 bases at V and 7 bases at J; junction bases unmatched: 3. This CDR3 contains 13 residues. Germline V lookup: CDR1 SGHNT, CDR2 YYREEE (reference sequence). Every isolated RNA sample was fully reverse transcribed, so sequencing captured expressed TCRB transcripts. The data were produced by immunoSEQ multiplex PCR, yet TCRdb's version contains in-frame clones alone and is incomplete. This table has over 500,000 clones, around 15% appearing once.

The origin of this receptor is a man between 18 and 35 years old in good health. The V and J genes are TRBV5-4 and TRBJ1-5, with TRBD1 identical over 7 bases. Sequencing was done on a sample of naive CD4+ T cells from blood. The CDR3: CASSFQGDQPQHF. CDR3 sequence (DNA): TGTGCCAGCAGCTTTCAGGGGGACCAGCCCCAGCATTTT.